Listed below are T cell receptor beta chains from one sample, sequenced in a study of shared clonotypes between healthy human individuals. Sequenced by immunoSEQ multiplex PCR; TCRdb stores in-frame clones only, minus some. The sample carries 2.5 million or so clones, more than 90% recorded once. The sequencing input was naive CD4+ T cells sorted from blood. These receptors were taken from a man between 18 and 35 years old in good health. CDR3s include the opening cysteine and the closing phenylalanine or tryptophan.

>TRBV6-1
CASSEAGRGNGYTF
>TRBV7-9
CASSLADGPGELFF
>TRBV5-4
CASSPASGRAHNEQFF
>TRBV19
CASSIRGAQNEKLFF
>TRBV5-6
CASSLGGPGQRYYEQYF
>TRBV5-1
CASSLATSGTYEQYF
>TRBV6-4
CASNPPGDYGYTF
>TRBV5-4
CASSLAGTQNNSPLHF
>TRBV6-5
CASSYEQAGIQYF
>TRBV28
CATIKRGQGNTIYF
>TRBV5-4
CASSSGTSGLYNEQFF
>TRBV21-1
CASSKMVVANYEQYF
>TRBV10-3
CAISDSVSQGLGYTF
>TRBV27
CASTRDSWGITNEKLFF
>TRBV2
CASSGGGTALEQYF
>TRBV28
CASSFQGARGTQYF
>TRBV10-3
CAISELASGGADEQFF
>TRBV5-1
CASSLDGQPFEKLFF
>TRBV19
CASFSPSSGNTIYF
>TRBV19
CASSIQGARTEAFF
>TRBV25-1
CASRGGQSNTGELFF
>TRBV6-6
CASSQTLQGAGNTIYF
>TRBV11-2
CASSLVQGAGTEAFF
>TRBV6-4
CASSVSEGNTGELFF
>TRBV10-2
CASSFAADTSYEQYF
>TRBV10-2
CASRLAGGLGNEQFF
>TRBV9
CASNRDGAYEQYF
>TRBV7-9
CASSPLKMTSTSGANVLTF
>TRBV7-6
CASSPGGGNLRLNTEAFF
>TRBV18
CASSPANPRTEYGYTF
>TRBV19
CASTSQGTGNQPQHF
>TRBV5-6
CASSTGQVYNSPLHF
>TRBV19
CASSDQEAGEKLFF
>TRBV9
CASSSLPGGTGNTIYF
>TRBV6-1
CASSEFTGDTQYF
>TRBV27
CASRRGDLNTEAFF
>TRBV28
CASSSAGGGAETQYF
>TRBV7-9
CASSLGPSTEAFF
>TRBV7-2
CASSPGGSLNTEAFF
>TRBV5-1
CASRGQGGWDIQYF